This TCR beta chain came from a study of blood T cells in healthy people across ages. General observations from the study: PBMCs were not sorted, which prevented a conclusive comparison of naive versus antigen-experienced cells. The percentage of naive T cells correlated strongly with TCR beta diversity.

A J-beta primer mix and a sample-barcoded 5' primer were used in a second PCR of about 7 to 12 cycles. All cDNA molecules were each tagged by a template-switch adaptor with 12 random nucleotides. MiXCR was run by TCRdb on the 5' RACE reads, yielding one entry per CDR3 protein. The sample holds about 1.1 million distinct CDR3 sequences, around two fifths seen once. About this clonotype itself: Its antigen is as yet unknown.

The CDR3 consists of 16 residues. Trimming stripped 1 base from V and 1 base from J, with 10 bases between. CDR1 is SEHNR and CDR2 is FQNEAQ in the germline V gene (reference sequence). The genes are TRBV7-9 and TRBJ2-2; D is ambiguous. Sample: blood. This TCR was recovered from a man aged 18 to 30 in good health. The CDR3 protein is CASSLVGGQNTGELFF. CDR3 nucleotides: TGTGCCAGCAGCTTAGTTGGTGGGCAGAACACCGGGGAGCTGTTTTTT.